The clone carrying this T cell receptor beta chain was observed a single time. The CDR3 has 16 amino acids. The ends lost 0 bases at V and 5 bases at J; junction bases unmatched: 9. Germline V CDR1 and CDR2: SGHNT, YYREEE (reference sequence). The authors' processing: For nucleated cells, counts were estimated from reference gene primer amplification. Sequenced by immunoSEQ multiplex PCR; TCRdb stores in-frame clones only, minus some. V, J and clone size were drawn from that table, and D and trimming were deduced from the DNA. The table includes hundreds of thousands of clones, roughly 90% detected once. The data were taken from a study of blood T cell repertoires in COVID-19. In the study overall: From the United States, Italy and Spain came samples of acute and convalescent COVID-19. Sources were T cells, B-cell-depleted T cells, or PBMCs; the material itself was cDNA or gDNA.

The chain recombines TRBV5-4 with TRBJ2-5; 8 bases agree with TRBD1. Input material: peripheral blood. This receptor was obtained from a woman in her twenties or thirties with active or convalescent COVID-19. CDR3 nucleotides: TGTGCCAGCAGCTTGGAAACAGGACAGGGTTCGGAGACCCAGTACTTC. Residues: CASSLETGQGSETQYF.